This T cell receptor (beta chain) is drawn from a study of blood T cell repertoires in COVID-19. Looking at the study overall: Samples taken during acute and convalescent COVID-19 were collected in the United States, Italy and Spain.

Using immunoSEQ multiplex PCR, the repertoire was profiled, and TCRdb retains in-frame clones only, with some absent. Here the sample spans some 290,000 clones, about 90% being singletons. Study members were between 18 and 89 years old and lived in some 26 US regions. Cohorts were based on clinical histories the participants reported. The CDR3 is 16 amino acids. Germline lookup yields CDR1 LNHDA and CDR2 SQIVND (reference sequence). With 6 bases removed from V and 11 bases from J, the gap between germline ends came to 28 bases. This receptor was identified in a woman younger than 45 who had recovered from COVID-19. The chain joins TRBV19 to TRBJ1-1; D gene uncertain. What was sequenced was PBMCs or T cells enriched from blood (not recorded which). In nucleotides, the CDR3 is TGTGCCAGTAGCTCTCCAGAGGATGTCAGGCACGGAGGGGCTTTCTTT. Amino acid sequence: CASSSPEDVRHGGAFF. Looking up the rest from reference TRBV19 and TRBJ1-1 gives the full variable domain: DGGITQSPKYLFRKEGQNVTLSCEQNLNHDAMYWYRQDPGQGLRLIYYSQIVNDFQKGDIAEGYSVSREKKESFPLTVTSAQKNPTAFYLCASSSPEDVRHGGAFFGQGTRLTVV.